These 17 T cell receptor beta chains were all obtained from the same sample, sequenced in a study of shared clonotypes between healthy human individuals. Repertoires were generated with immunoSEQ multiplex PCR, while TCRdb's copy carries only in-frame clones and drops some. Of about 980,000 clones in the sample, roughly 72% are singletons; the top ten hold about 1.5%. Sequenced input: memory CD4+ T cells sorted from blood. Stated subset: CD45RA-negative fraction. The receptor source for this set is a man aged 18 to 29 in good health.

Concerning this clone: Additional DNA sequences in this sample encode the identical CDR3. CDR3 nucleotide sequence: TGTGCCAGCAGCCAAGATCTAGCGGGGTCCTACAATGAGCAGTTCTTC. The encoded protein is CASSQDLAGSYNEQFF. V and J are TRBV4-2 and TRBJ2-1; 9 bases map to TRBD2. Germline-derived CDR1 and CDR2 are LGHNA and YNFKEQ. There are 16 residues in the CDR3. The junction had 1 base not matched to a gene; V was cut back by 0 bases and J by 1 base.

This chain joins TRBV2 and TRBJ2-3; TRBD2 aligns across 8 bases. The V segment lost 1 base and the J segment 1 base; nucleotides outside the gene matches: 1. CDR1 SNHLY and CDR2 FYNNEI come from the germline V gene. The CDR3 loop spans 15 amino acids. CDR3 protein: CASSEVLAGTDTQYF. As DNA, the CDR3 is TGTGCCAGCAGTGAAGTACTAGCGGGCACAGATACGCAGTATTTT.

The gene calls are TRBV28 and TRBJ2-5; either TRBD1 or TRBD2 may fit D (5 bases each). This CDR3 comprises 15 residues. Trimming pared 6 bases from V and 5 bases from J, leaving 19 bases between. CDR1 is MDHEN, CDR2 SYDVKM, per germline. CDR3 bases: TGTGCCAGCAGGCAGGGAGACGGTATGGGGGAGACCCAGTACTTC. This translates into CASRQGDGMGETQYF.

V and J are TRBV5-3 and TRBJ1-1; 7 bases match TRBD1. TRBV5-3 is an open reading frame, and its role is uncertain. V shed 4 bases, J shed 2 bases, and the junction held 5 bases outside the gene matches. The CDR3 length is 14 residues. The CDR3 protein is CARSGTVLNTEAFF. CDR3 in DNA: TGTGCCAGAAGCGGGACAGTGCTTAACACTGAAGCTTTCTTT.

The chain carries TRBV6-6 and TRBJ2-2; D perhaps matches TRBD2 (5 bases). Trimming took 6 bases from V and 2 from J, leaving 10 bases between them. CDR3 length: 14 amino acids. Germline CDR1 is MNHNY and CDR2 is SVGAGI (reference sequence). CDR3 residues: CASRTDSNTGELFF. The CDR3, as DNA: TGTGCCAGCAGGACGGACTCAAACACCGGGGAGCTGTTTTTT.

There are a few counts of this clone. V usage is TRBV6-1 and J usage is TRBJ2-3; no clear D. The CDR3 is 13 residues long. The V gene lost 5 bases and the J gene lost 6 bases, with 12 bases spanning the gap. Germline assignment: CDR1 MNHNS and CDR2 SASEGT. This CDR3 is CASSTRAGDTQYF. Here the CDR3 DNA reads TGTGCCAGCAGTACAAGAGCCGGGGATACGCAGTATTTT.

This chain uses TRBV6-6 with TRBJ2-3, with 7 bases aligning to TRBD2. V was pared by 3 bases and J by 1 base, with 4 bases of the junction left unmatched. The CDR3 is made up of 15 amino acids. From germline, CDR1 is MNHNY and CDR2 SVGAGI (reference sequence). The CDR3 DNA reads TGTGCCAGCAGTTATGTGGCGGGAGGCACAGATACGCAGTATTTT. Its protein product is CASSYVAGGTDTQYF.

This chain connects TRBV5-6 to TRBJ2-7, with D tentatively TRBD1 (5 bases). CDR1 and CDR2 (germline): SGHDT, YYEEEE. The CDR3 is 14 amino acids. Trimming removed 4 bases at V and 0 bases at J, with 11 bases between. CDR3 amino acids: CASSRYRSSYEQYF. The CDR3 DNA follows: TGTGCCAGCAGCCGATACAGGAGCTCCTACGAGCAGTACTTC.

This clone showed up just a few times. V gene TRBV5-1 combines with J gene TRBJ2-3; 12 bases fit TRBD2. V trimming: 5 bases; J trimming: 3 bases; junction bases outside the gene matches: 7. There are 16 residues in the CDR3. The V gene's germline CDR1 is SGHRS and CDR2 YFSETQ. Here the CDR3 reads CASRDGLAGSTDTQYF. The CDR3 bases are TGCGCCAGCAGGGACGGACTAGCGGGAAGTACAGATACGCAGTATTTT.

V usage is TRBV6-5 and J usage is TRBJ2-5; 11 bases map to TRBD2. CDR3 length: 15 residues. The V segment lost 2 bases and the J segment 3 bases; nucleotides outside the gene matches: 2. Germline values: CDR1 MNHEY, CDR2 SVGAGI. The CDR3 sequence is CASSYGGLAEETQYF. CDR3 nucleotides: TGTGCCAGCAGTTACGGGGGACTAGCGGAAGAGACCCAGTACTTC.

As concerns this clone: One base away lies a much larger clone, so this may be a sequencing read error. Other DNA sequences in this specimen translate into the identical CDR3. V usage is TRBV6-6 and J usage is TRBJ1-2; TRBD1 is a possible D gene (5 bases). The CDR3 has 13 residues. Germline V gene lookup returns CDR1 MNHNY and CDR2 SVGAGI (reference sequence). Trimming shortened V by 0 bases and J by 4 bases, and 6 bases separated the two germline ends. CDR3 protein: CASSYSQGYGYTF. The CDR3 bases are TGTGCCAGCAGTTACTCGCAGGGCTATGGCTACACCTTC.

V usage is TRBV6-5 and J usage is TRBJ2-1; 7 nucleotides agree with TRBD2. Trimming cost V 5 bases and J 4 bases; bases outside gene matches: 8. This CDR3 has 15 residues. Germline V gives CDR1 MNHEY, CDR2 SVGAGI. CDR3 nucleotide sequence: TGTGCCAGCAGTACTCCAGCGGGGCCATACAATGAGCAGTTCTTC. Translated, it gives CASSTPAGPYNEQFF.

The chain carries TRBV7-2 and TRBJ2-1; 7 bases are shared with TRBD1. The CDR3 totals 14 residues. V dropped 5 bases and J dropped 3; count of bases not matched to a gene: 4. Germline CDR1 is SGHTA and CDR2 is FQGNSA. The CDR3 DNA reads TGTGCCAGCAGCCCGAGGACAGGCTACAATGAGCAGTTCTTC. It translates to CASSPRTGYNEQFF.

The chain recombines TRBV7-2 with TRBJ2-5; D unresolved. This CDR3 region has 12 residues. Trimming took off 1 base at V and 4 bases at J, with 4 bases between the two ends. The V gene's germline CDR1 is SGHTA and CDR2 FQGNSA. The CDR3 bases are TGTGCCAGCAGCTTAGGGATAGAGACCCAGTACTTC. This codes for CASSLGIETQYF.

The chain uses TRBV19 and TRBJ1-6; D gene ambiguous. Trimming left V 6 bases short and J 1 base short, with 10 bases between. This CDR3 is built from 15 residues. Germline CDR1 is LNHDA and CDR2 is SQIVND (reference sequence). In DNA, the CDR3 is TGTGCCAGTAGCACATCCAGGTCCTATAATTCACCCCTCCACTTT. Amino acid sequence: CASSTSRSYNSPLHF.

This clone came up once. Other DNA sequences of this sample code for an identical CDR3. The CDR3 DNA reads TGTGCCAGCAGTTACGGGGGGCCAGAGACCCAGTACTTC. The encoded protein is CASSYGGPETQYF. The chain recombines TRBV6-6 with TRBJ2-5; D possibly uses TRBD1 or TRBD2 (6 bases each). V lost 2 bases and J lost 4, with 8 bases in between. The germline V gene encodes CDR1 MNHNY and CDR2 SVGAGI (reference sequence). The CDR3 is made up of 13 amino acids.

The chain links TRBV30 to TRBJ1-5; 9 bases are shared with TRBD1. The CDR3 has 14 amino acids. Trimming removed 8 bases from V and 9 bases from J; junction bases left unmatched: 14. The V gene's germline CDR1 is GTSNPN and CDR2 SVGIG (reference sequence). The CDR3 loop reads CAIGQGKERWPQHF. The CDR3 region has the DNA TGTGCCATCGGACAGGGGAAAGAAAGGTGGCCCCAGCATTTT.